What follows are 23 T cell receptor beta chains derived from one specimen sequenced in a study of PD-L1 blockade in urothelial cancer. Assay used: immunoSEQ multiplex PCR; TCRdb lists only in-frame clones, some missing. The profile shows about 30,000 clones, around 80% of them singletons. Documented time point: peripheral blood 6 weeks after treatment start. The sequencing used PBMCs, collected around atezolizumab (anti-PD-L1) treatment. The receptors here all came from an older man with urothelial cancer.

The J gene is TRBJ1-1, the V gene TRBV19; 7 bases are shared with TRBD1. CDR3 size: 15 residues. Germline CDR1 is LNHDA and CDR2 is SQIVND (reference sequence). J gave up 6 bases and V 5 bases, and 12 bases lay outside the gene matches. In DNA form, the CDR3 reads TGTGCCAGTAGTCCAACACTAACAGGGGAGTCTGAAGCTTTCTTT. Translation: CASSPTLTGESEAFF.

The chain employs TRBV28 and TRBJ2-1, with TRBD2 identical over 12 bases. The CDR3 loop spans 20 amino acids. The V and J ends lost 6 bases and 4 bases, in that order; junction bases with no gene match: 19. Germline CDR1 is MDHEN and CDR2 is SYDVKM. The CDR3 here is CASSLPGQDILAGGYNEQFF. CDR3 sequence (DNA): TGTGCCAGCAGCCTACCCGGACAGGATATACTAGCGGGGGGATACAATGAGCAGTTCTTC.

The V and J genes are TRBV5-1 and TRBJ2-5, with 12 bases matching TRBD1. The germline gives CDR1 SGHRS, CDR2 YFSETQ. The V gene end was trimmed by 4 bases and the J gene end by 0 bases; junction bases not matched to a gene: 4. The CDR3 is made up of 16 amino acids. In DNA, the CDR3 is TGCGCCAGCAGCCCCGGGACAGGGGGCTACCAAGAGACCCAGTACTTC. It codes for CASSPGTGGYQETQYF. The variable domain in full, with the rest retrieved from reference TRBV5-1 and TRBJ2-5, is KAGVTQTPRYLIKTRGQQVTLSCSPISGHRSVSWYQQTPGQGLQFLFEYFSETQRNKGNFPGRFSGRQFSNSRSEMNVSTLELGDSALYLCASSPGTGGYQETQYFGPGTRLLVL.

CDR3 sequence: CASRRLAGGPSSYNEQFF. The CDR3, as DNA: TGTGCCAGCAGACGACTAGCGGGGGGCCCCAGCTCCTACAATGAGCAGTTCTTC. The chain couples TRBV2 to TRBJ2-1, with TRBD2 matching over 13 bases. The germline gives CDR1 SNHLY, CDR2 FYNNEI. The CDR3 runs 18 residues. Trimming at V came to 6 bases and at J to 0 bases, leaving 8 bases not matched to a gene.

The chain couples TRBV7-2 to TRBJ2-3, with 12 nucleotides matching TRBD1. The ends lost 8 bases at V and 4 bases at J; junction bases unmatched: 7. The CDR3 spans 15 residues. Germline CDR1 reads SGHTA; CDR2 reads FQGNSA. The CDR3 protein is CASAPGQGAADTQYF. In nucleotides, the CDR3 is TGTGCCAGCGCTCCGGGACAGGGGGCTGCAGATACGCAGTATTTT.

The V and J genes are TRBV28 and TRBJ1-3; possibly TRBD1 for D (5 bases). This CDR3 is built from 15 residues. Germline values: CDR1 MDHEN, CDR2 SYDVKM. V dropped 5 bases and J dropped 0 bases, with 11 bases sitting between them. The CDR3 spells CASSPYRSSGNTIYF. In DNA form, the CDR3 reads TGTGCCAGCAGTCCCTACAGGAGCTCTGGAAACACCATATATTTT.

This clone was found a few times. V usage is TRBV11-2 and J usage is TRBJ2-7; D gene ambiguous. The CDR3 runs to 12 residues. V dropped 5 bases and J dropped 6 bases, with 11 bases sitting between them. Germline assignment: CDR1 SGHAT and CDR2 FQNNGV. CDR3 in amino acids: CASSTQALEQYF. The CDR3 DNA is TGTGCCAGCAGCACGCAGGCCCTCGAGCAGTACTTC.

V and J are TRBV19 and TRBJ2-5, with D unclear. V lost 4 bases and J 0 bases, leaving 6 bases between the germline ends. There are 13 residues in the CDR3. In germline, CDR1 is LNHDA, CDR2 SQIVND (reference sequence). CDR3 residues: CASSTSNQETQYF. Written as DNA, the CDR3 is TGTGCCAGTAGTACCTCTAACCAAGAGACCCAGTACTTC. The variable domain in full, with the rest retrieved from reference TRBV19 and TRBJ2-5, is DGGITQSPKYLFRKEGQNVTLSCEQNLNHDAMYWYRQDPGQGLRLIYYSQIVNDFQKGDIAEGYSVSREKKESFPLTVTSAQKNPTAFYLCASSTSNQETQYFGPGTRLLVL.

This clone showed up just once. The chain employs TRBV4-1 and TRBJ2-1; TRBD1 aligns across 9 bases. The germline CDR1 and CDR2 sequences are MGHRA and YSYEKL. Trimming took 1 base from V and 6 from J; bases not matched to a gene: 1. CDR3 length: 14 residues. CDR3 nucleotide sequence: TGCGCCAGCAGCCAAGGGACAGGGGTCAATGAGCAGTTCTTC. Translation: CASSQGTGVNEQFF.

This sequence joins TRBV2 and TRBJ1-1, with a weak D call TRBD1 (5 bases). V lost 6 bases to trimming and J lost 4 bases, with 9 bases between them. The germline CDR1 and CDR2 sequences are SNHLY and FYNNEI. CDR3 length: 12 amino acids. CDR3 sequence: CASSDDSTEAFF. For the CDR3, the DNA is TGTGCCAGCAGCGACGACAGCACTGAAGCTTTCTTT.

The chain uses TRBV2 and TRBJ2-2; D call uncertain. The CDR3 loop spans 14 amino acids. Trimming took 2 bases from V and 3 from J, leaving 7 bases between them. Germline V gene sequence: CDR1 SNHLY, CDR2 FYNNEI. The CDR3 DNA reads TGTGCCAGCAGTGAAAACGAGGACACCGGGGAGCTGTTTTTT. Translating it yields CASSENEDTGELFF. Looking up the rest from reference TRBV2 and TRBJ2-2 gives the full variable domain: EPEVTQTPSHQVTQMGQEVILRCVPISNHLYFYWYRQILGQKVEFLVSFYNNEISEKSEIFDDQFSVERPDGSNFTLKIRSTKLEDSAMYFCASSENEDTGELFFGEGSRLTVL.

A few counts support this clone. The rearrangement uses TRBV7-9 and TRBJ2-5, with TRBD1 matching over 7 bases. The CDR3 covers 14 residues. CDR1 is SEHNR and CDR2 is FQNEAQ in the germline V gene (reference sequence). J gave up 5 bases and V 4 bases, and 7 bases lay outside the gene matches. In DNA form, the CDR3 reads TGTGCCAGCAGCTCCTTGACAGGGACGGAGACCCAGTACTTC. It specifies CASSSLTGTETQYF.

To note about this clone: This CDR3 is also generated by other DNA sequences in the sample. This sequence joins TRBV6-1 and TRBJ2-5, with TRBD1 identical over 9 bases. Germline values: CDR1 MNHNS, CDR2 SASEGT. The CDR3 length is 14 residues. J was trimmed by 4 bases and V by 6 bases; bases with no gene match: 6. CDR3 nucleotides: TGTGCCAGCAGATGGACAGGGGTTTCAGAGACCCAGTACTTC. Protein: CASRWTGVSETQYF.

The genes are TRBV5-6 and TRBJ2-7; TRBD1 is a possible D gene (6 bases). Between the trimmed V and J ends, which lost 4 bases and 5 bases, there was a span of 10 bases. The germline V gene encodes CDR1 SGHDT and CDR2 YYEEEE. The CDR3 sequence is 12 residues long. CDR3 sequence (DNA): TGTGCCAGCAGCCCACAGGGCCACGAGCAGTACTTC. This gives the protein CASSPQGHEQYF.

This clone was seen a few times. The CDR3: CASSRGQGSKNIQYF. In DNA form, the CDR3 reads TGCGCCAGCAGCCGAGGACAGGGGTCCAAAAACATTCAGTACTTC. This chain uses TRBV4-1 with TRBJ2-4; 9 positions agree with TRBD1. J gave up 2 bases and V 4 bases, and 3 bases lay outside the gene matches. Germline V lookup: CDR1 MGHRA, CDR2 YSYEKL. The CDR3 length is 15 residues.

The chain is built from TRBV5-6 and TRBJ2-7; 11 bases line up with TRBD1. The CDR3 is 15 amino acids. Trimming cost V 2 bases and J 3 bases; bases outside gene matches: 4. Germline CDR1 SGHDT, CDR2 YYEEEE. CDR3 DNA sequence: TGTGCCAGCAGCTTCTTGGGGACAGGGGGCTACGAGCAGTACTTC. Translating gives CASSFLGTGGYEQYF.

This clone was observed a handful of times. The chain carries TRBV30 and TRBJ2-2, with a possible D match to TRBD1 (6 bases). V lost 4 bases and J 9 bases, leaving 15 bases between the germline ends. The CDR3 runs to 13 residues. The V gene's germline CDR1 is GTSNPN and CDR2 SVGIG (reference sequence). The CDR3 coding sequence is TGTGCCTGGAAATCACAGGGCTACAGGGAGCTGTTTTTT. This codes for CAWKSQGYRELFF.

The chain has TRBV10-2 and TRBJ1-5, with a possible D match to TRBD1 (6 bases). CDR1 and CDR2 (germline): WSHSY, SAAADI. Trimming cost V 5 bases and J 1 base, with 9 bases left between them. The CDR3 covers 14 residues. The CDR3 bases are TGCGCCAGCAGTACAGGGAGAAGCAATCAGCCCCAGCATTTT. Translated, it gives CASSTGRSNQPQHF.

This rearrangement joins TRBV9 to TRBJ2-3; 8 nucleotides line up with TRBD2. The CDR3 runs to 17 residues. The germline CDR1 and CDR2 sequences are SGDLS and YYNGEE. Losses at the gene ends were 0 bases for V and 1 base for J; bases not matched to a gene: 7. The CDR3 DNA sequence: TGTGCCAGCAGCGTAGGGCTGGCGCGGGGGGGCACAGATACGCAGTATTTT. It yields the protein CASSVGLARGGTDTQYF.

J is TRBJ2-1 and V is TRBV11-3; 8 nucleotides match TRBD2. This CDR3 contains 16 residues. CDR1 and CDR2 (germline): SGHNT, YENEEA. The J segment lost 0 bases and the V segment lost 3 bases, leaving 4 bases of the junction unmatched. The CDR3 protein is CASSFMRGVSYNEQFF. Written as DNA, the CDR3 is TGTGCCAGCAGCTTTATGCGGGGGGTCTCCTACAATGAGCAGTTCTTC.

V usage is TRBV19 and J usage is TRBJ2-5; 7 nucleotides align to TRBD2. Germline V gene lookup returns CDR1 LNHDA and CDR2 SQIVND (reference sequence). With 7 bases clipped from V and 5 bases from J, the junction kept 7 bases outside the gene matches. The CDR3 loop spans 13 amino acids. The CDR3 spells CASTASGEETQYF. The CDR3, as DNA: TGTGCCAGTACCGCAAGCGGGGAGGAGACCCAGTACTTC.

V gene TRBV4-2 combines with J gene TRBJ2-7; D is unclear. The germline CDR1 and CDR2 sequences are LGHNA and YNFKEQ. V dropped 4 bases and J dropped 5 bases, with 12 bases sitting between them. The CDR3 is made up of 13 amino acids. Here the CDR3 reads CASSPPMSDEQYF. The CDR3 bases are TGTGCCAGCAGCCCCCCTATGAGTGACGAGCAGTACTTC.

The chain's CDR3 is CAWRRGEDQPQHF. CDR3 nucleotide sequence: TGTGCCTGGAGGAGAGGGGAGGATCAGCCCCAGCATTTT. V and J are TRBV30 and TRBJ1-5; D is possibly TRBD1 (5 bases). Trimming removed 3 bases from V and 5 bases from J, with 11 bases in between. Germline values: CDR1 GTSNPN, CDR2 SVGIG (reference sequence). The CDR3 spans 13 residues. The entire variable domain, with the rest obtained from reference TRBV30 and TRBJ1-5, is as follows: SQTIHQWPATLVQPVGSPLSLECTVEGTSNPNLYWYRQAAGRGLQLLFYSVGIGQISSEVPQNLSASRPQDRQFILSSKKLLLSDSGFYLCAWRRGEDQPQHFGDGTRLSIL.